Below, 28 T cell receptor beta chains from the same sample are listed, as sequenced in a study of monozygotic twins with inflammatory bowel disease. Reanalyzing the 5' RACE reads, TCRdb keeps one entry per CDR3 protein, without DNA. There are some 440,000 distinct CDR3 sequences in the sample, with 2.4% held by the top ten. Sequenced material: blood. Receptors originate from a human donor with ulcerative colitis or Crohn's disease, or a healthy co-twin of an affected twin (not recorded which).

This chain's CDR3 is CASSLIRAGNTIYF. The chain links TRBV12-3 or TRBV12-4 to TRBJ1-3; TCRdb selects TRBD1, and the lack of DNA leaves this call unchecked. The CDR3 loop spans 14 amino acids.

The rearrangement joins TRBV5-1 to TRBJ2-1; as DNA is missing, the TRBD1 call by TCRdb cannot be tested. Germline lookup yields CDR1 SGHRS and CDR2 YFSETQ. This CDR3 has 17 residues. The CDR3 spells CASSSAGEGGAYNEQFF.

The CDR3 here is CASRTTGFEQYF. The V gene is TRBV6-5, the J gene TRBJ2-7; the D call from TCRdb, TRBD1, cannot be confirmed without DNA. This CDR3 comprises 12 residues. CDR1 is MNHEY and CDR2 is SVGAGI in the germline V gene.

The chain has TRBV20-1 and TRBJ2-1; the TRBD2 assignment by TCRdb is unverifiable without DNA. The germline V gene encodes CDR1 DFQATT and CDR2 SNEGSKA (reference sequence). This CDR3 contains 14 residues. The CDR3 spells CSARWAGAYNEQFF.

The V gene is TRBV6-1, the J gene TRBJ2-7. This CDR3 spans 15 amino acids. The V gene's germline CDR1 is MNHNS and CDR2 SASEGT. The CDR3: CASSTQKTTSYEQYF.

The rearrangement links TRBV5-5 to TRBJ1-5. Germline values: CDR1 SGHKS, CDR2 YYEKEE (reference sequence). CDR3 length: 13 amino acids. CDR3 region: CASSAHRDQPQHF.

This chain joins TRBV20-1 and TRBJ2-7; the TCRdb D gene call, TRBD2, has no DNA to confirm it. Looked up from germline, CDR1 is DFQATT and CDR2 is SNEGSKA (reference sequence). This CDR3 is 16 amino acids long. The CDR3 sequence is CSARPGLPPGRYEQYF.

The rearrangement links TRBV19 to TRBJ1-4; TCRdb calls TRBD1, which cannot be checked without DNA. The CDR3 extends over 14 amino acids. The germline V gene encodes CDR1 LNHDA and CDR2 SQIVND (reference sequence). CDR3 region: CASSIRGEREKLFF. Looking up the rest from reference TRBV19 and TRBJ1-4 gives the full variable domain: DGGITQSPKYLFRKEGQNVTLSCEQNLNHDAMYWYRQDPGQGLRLIYYSQIVNDFQKGDIAEGYSVSREKKESFPLTVTSAQKNPTAFYLCASSIRGEREKLFFGSGTQLSVL.

The chain employs TRBV9 and TRBJ2-2; TCRdb proposes TRBD2, but this gene call is untestable without DNA. This CDR3 contains 17 residues. Germline CDR1 SGDLS, CDR2 YYNGEE. The CDR3 here is CASSVGGTSGVTGELFF.

This rearrangement joins TRBV5-4 to TRBJ2-3; TCRdb names TRBD1, which stays unverified in the absence of DNA. In germline, CDR1 is SGHNT, CDR2 YYREEE (reference sequence). This CDR3 has 16 residues. CDR3 amino acids: CASSFGLPLSTDTQYF.

This chain uses TRBV3-1 with TRBJ1-5. CDR1 is LGHDT and CDR2 is YNNKEL in the germline V gene (reference sequence). The CDR3 extends over 13 amino acids. CDR3 in amino acids: CASSQSSYQPQHF. Full variable domain (outside the CDR3, taken from reference TRBV3-1 and TRBJ1-5): DTAVSQTPKYLVTQMGNDKSIKCEQNLGHDTMYWYKQDSKKFLKIMFSYNNKELIINETVPNRFSPKSPDKAHLNLHINSLELGDSAVYFCASSQSSYQPQHFGDGTRLSIL.

The rearrangement links TRBV20-1 to TRBJ2-1. The CDR3 covers 17 residues. Germline V gene sequence: CDR1 DFQATT, CDR2 SNEGSKA (reference sequence). The CDR3 sequence: CSAFANSGGSSYNEQFF.

This chain connects TRBV4-3 to TRBJ2-2. The CDR3 consists of 14 residues. Looked up from germline, CDR1 is LGHNA and CDR2 is YSLEER. CDR3 amino acids: CASSQGVRTGELFF.

The V and J genes are TRBV12-3 or TRBV12-4 and TRBJ2-3. This CDR3 has 13 residues. The CDR3 here is CASSFSPTDTLYF.

This chain connects TRBV6-6 to TRBJ2-1. The germline CDR1 and CDR2 sequences are MNHNY and SVGAGI (reference sequence). The CDR3 runs to 14 residues. The chain's CDR3 is CASSYVTAGNEQFF.

This sequence joins TRBV20-1 and TRBJ2-2; TCRdb's D call of TRBD2 is untestable without DNA. The germline V gene encodes CDR1 DFQATT and CDR2 SNEGSKA (reference sequence). CDR3 size: 15 residues. The CDR3 spells CSAPRASDITGELFF.

This chain links TRBV5-5 with TRBJ1-2. This CDR3 is 15 amino acids long. The germline gives CDR1 SGHKS, CDR2 YYEKEE (reference sequence). The CDR3 reads CASSTNFGPNYGYTF.

The chain uses TRBV5-1 and TRBJ2-3; TCRdb lists TRBD1, though no DNA is available to test this call. The CDR3 consists of 16 residues. Germline V lookup: CDR1 SGHRS, CDR2 YFSETQ. This CDR3 is CASSLRDSTTTDTQYF.

The genes are TRBV24-1 and TRBJ2-3; TCRdb lists TRBD1, though no DNA is available to test this call. Germline V gene data show CDR1 as KGHDR and CDR2 as SFDVKD. The CDR3 runs 17 residues. CDR3 region: CATNLNRDRGRGDTQYF.

This rearrangement joins TRBV15 to TRBJ2-1; there is no DNA to check the TCRdb D call of TRBD2. The CDR3 runs to 16 residues. Germline V gives CDR1 LNHNV, CDR2 YYDKDF (reference sequence). CDR3 region: CATSRVGLAGINEQFF.

The CDR3: CASSLEGSNPAEAFF. The chain is built from TRBV5-1 and TRBJ1-1. The germline V gene has CDR1 SGHRS and CDR2 YFSETQ. The CDR3 covers 15 residues.

This rearrangement joins TRBV30 to TRBJ2-3; with no DNA, the TCRdb D assignment of TRBD1 cannot be verified. The CDR3 is 13 residues long. Germline V gene data show CDR1 as GTSNPN and CDR2 as SVGIG (reference sequence). CDR3 in amino acids: CAWSVPAIDTQYF.

The chain employs TRBV24-1 and TRBJ2-5; the TCRdb call, TRBD1, lacks DNA for checking. CDR1 and CDR2 (germline): KGHDR, SFDVKD. This CDR3 spans 14 amino acids. The CDR3 loop reads CATSAGQGTETQYF.

This rearrangement joins TRBV20-1 to TRBJ2-7; the D call of TRBD2 rests on TCRdb alone, since no DNA is present to check it. The germline gives CDR1 DFQATT, CDR2 SNEGSKA (reference sequence). The CDR3 contains 14 residues. CDR3 region: CSARWASGSYEQYF.

The chain links TRBV24-1 to TRBJ2-5. This CDR3 contains 13 residues. Germline values: CDR1 KGHDR, CDR2 SFDVKD. CDR3 sequence reads: CATSDHGQETQYF.

The V and J genes are TRBV29-1 and TRBJ2-3; the D gene TCRdb calls, TRBD1, cannot be checked with no DNA. This CDR3 contains 13 residues. The V gene's germline CDR1 is SQVTM and CDR2 ANQGSEA. CDR3 sequence reads: CSASRTGSITQYF.

This chain connects TRBV13 to TRBJ2-1. Germline V gene lookup returns CDR1 PRHDT and CDR2 FYEKMQ (reference sequence). The CDR3 is made up of 13 amino acids. The CDR3 loop reads CASSPIPANEQFF.

The chain recombines TRBV21-1 with TRBJ1-6; TCRdb designates TRBD1, a call that cannot be tested without DNA. TRBV21-1 is an annotated pseudogene. The length of the CDR3 is 15 residues. The CDR3 region is CASSKRDRGNSPLHF.